A single sample is the source of the 11 T cell receptor beta chains below, sequenced in a study of OX40 agonist ivuxolimab in advanced cancers. Here immunoSEQ multiplex PCR was the method, and the copy in TCRdb shows in-frame clones only, minus some. Of about 100,000 clones listed, around 90% are singletons. Sequenced here: CD4+ or CD8+ T cells sorted from blood, sampled in a trial of the OX40 agonist ivuxolimab. Source of these receptors: an adult with an advanced solid tumor such as melanoma, head and neck, liver or kidney cancer.

The rearrangement uses TRBV21-1 and TRBJ2-7; TRBD2, the table's D call, was not compared with the DNA. TRBV21-1 is assigned pseudogene status. This CDR3 is 12 amino acids long. The CDR3 DNA reads TGTGCCAGCAGGTCGGTTTTCTACGAGCAGTACTTC. Translation: CASRSVFYEQYF.

The rearrangement links TRBV5-1 to TRBJ2-1; no clear D. The CDR3 extends over 13 amino acids. V gave up 0 bases and J gave up 8 bases, with 9 bases separating them. CDR1 is SGHRS, CDR2 YFSETQ, per germline. Here the CDR3 reads CASSLGSRDEQFF. In nucleotides, the CDR3 is TGCGCCAGCAGCTTGGGGTCTAGAGATGAGCAGTTCTTC.

The chain uses TRBV18 and TRBJ1-5; D perhaps matches TRBD1 (5 bases). Trimming took off 1 base at V and 7 bases at J, with 17 bases between the two ends. This CDR3 is built from 16 residues. Germline V gene sequence: CDR1 KGHSH, CDR2 LQKENI. CDR3 coding DNA: TGTGCCAGCTCACCACAACCGACCGGGAGGGGACAGCCCCAGCATTTT. Residues: CASSPQPTGRGQPQHF.

The chain links TRBV4-3 to TRBJ2-2; D call uncertain. V lost 4 bases and J 2 bases, leaving 5 bases between the germline ends. CDR3 length: 13 residues. From germline, CDR1 is LGHNA and CDR2 YSLEER. The CDR3 is CASSLTNTGELFF. CDR3 nucleotide sequence: TGCGCCAGCAGCCTCACTAACACCGGGGAGCTGTTTTTT.

The V call is TRBV30, the J call TRBJ1-1; a weak D match, TRBD1 (5 bases). The germline gives CDR1 GTSNPN, CDR2 SVGIG (reference sequence). V was shortened by 7 bases and J by 0 bases, with 18 bases between the two germline ends. The CDR3 has 15 residues. CDR3 loop: CASTSRRQMNTEAFF. In DNA form, the CDR3 reads TGTGCCTCCACGTCTAGGAGACAGATGAACACTGAAGCTTTCTTT.

This sequence joins TRBV29-1 and TRBJ2-1; D may be TRBD1 (5 bases). Trimming left V 3 bases short and J 4 bases short, with 10 bases between. CDR3 length equals 13 residues. Germline lookup yields CDR1 SQVTM and CDR2 ANQGSEA. The CDR3 DNA reads as TGCAGCGTTGACCCAGGGTTATACAATGAGCAGTTCTTC. It specifies CSVDPGLYNEQFF.

The chain combines TRBV28 with TRBJ2-7, with D perhaps given as TRBD1 or TRBD2 (5 bases each). The CDR3 length is 14 residues. Deletions cut 3 bases from V and 4 bases from J, with 13 bases between. CDR1 MDHEN and CDR2 SYDVKM come from the germline V gene. The CDR3 DNA is TGTGCCAGCAGTTTTCGGGACCGCCCTTACGAGCAGTACTTC. Translation: CASSFRDRPYEQYF.

The gene calls are TRBV7-2 and TRBJ1-1, with a weak D call TRBD1 (5 bases). Trimming cost V 5 bases and J 3 bases, with 10 bases left between them. Germline CDR1 SGHTA, CDR2 FQGNSA. The length of the CDR3 is 13 residues. The CDR3 DNA reads TGTGCCAGCAGCAGGGGAGGGGACACTGAAGCTTTCTTT. Translation gives CASSRGGDTEAFF.

This clone was observed once. The J gene is TRBJ2-7, the V gene TRBV4-3; D not resolved. Trimming left V 0 bases short and J 1 base short, with 7 bases between. The germline gives CDR1 LGHNA, CDR2 YSLEER. CDR3 size: 14 residues. CDR3 sequence: CASSQEAYSYEQYF. For the CDR3, the DNA is TGCGCCAGCAGCCAAGAAGCCTATTCCTACGAGCAGTACTTC.

This clone appeared a few times. The CDR3 coding sequence is TGTGCCAGCAGCCCCTGGGGGCCCAAAAACATTCAGTACTTC. Translating it yields CASSPWGPKNIQYF. The V gene is TRBV7-9, the J gene TRBJ2-4; D may be TRBD1 (6 bases). CDR1 and CDR2 (germline): SEHNR, FQNEAQ (reference sequence). The CDR3 has 14 residues. V dropped 5 bases and J dropped 2 bases, with 10 bases sitting between them.

This chain connects TRBV28 to TRBJ1-1; D is possibly TRBD1 (6 bases). Trimming removed 6 bases at V and 7 bases at J, with 18 bases between. The germline V gene has CDR1 MDHEN and CDR2 SYDVKM. This CDR3 has 14 residues. CDR3 amino acids: CASRPPTGDFEAFF. The CDR3 nucleotides are TGTGCCAGCAGACCCCCGACAGGCGATTTTGAAGCTTTCTTT.